This TCR beta chain emerged from a study of T cells in Graves' hyperthyroidism and ophthalmopathy (dated by TCRdb to the late 2010s). Broadly, across the study: Peripheral blood samples were taken at initial diagnosis, before any treatment was given. A discovery cohort of about 96 patients, approximately 45 with Graves' ophthalmopathy and about 58 with stable Graves' hyperthyroidism, was used to find distinguishing TCR V-J signatures. Prospective prediction of ophthalmopathy was tested in an independent validation cohort of 18 to 20 hyperthyroidism patients and some 17 patients who later progressed to ophthalmopathy. For training and testing, the 100 or so patients in the discovery cohort were randomly divided in a 7:3 ratio. Thyroid tissue and blood T-cell repertoires from six Graves' hyperthyroidism patients were also compared in the study. Following sampling, methimazole starting at 30 mg daily was given to hyperthyroidism patients, and high-dose intravenous methylprednisolone was given to ophthalmopathy patients. TCR Vbeta CDR3 sequencing of 135 peripheral blood samples (over 40 ophthalmopathy, 75 to 80 hyperthyroidism and around 17 progressor patients) is reported in the paper. The paper's findings and limits, for the study overall: No statistical method was used to set the sample size in advance, and investigators knew the group allocation. A 13 V-J signature model separated ophthalmopathy from stable hyperthyroidism, with 87.88% sensitivity and 81% to 83% specificity in cross-validation and 80%/75% in testing. In validation, the model predicted progression to ophthalmopathy a median of roughly 6.2 months before onset, with over 55% sensitivity and 72.22% specificity. Most expanded thyroid clonotypes (frequency above 0.001) were also detected in blood, a finding suggesting that blood repertoires may reflect thyroid immune responses.

This clonotype appeared a few times. What antigen it recognizes has not been identified. No base qualities exist here, and no much larger clone lies one base off it. The CDR3 measures 14 amino acids from cysteine to phenylalanine. The sequence is cut down to CDR3 DNA, 42 bases in frame from base 1. From the germline V gene, CDR1 is SGHVS and CDR2 is FQNEAQ. V lost 2 bases and J lost 3 bases; the stretch between them is 8 bases long. The TCR beta CDR3 regions were amplified from the RNA transcripts. The TCR CDR3 was subjected to a first round of RT-PCR using the HTBI primer set and the Qiagen OneStep RT-PCR kit. Libraries were constructed in a second round of multiplex PCR, after which size selection and purification were performed. The libraries were sequenced on an Illumina HiSeq2000 using paired-end 100 bp reads. Turning to the authors' computational methods: Raw data were processed with SOAPnuke, discarding reads with adapters, uncalled bases, mean Phred below 15, or no exact constant-primer or identifier match. High-quality paired reads were merged using COPE v1.2.5, and each unique nucleotide sequence was defined as a clonotype. Clonotypes were aligned to IMGT TRBV, TRBD and TRBJ reference segments using MiTCR v1.1. Analysis was restricted to V-J combinations with a frequency above 0.0001, which covered 98% to 99.2% of repertoires. A TCS score was defined as the ratio between F50 (clonal expansion) and ExV (chaos), using BLOSUM62-based TCRdist between CDR3 peptides within each V-J. Welch's t-statistics and random forest reduced some 510 V-J features to 10 to 15, which were used in a naive Bayes classifier (R e1071). TCRdb reprocessing: public reads trimmed at Q25 with fastp, clones called with MiXCR, in-frame beta chains kept. Rows are combined by CDR3 protein, so each entry shows the most common genes and DNA. Clone size and V and J calls follow TCRdb, not the original study. The sample table shows around 350,000 distinct CDR3 sequences, and about 14% are seen once. Less than 20% of the sample is taken by the ten largest.

In the ophthalmopathy patients, disease was moderately to severely active, with a Clinical Activity Score of 3 or more, a NOSPECS grade of 4 or more, and a duration of less than 3 months. Exclusion was applied to patients with uncontrolled infections, other autoimmune diseases, pregnancy or lactation. Diagnoses were based on clinical symptoms, serum thyroxine and TRAb, thyroid ultrasound and orbital computed tomography. PBMCs were isolated from 7.5 to 10 ml of fresh peripheral blood by Ficoll-Paque density gradient centrifugation. Total RNA was extracted using Trizol reagent, and RNA quality was assessed on an Agilent 2100 Bioanalyzer.

The chain is encoded by TRBV7-8 joined to TRBJ1-5; D gene: possibly TRBD1, on 6 matching bases. The TCR sequence derives from a woman under 40 with Graves' ophthalmopathy. Sequencing was carried out using blood. The DNA sequence is TGTGCCAGCAGCTTAAAGGGGGTCAATCAGCCCCAGCATTTT. Its translation is CASSLKGVNQPQHF. This CDR3, with the reference TRBV7-8 and TRBJ1-5 proteins standing in past its ends, gives the full variable domain GAGVSQSPRYKVAKRGQDVALRCDPISGHVSLFWYQQALGQGPEFLTYFQNEAQLDKSGLPSDRFFAERPEGSVSTLKIQRTQQEDSAVYLCASSLKGVNQPQHFGDGTRLSIL.